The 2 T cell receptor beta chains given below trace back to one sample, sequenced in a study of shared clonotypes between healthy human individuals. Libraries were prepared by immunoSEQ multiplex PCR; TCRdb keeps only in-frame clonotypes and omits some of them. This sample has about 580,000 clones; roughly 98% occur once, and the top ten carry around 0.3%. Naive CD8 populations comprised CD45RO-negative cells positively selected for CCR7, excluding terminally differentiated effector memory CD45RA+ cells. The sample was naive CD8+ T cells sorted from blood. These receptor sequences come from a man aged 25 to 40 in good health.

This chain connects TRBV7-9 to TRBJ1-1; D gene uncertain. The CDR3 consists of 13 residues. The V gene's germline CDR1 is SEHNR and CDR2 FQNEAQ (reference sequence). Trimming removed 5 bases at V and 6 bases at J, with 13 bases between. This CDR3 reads CASSAKVSAEAFF. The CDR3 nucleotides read TGTGCCAGCAGCGCGAAGGTCTCGGCTGAAGCTTTCTTT.

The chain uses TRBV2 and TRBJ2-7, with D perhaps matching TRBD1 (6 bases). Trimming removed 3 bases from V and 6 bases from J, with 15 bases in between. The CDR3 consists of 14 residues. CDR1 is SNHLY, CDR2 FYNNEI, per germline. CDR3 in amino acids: CASSDTERGGEQYF. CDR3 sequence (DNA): TGTGCCAGCAGTGATACAGAACGAGGGGGCGAGCAGTACTTC.